Following are 13 T cell receptor beta chains from one sample sequenced in a study of T cells in Graves' hyperthyroidism and ophthalmopathy. What was amplified from RNA transcripts were TCR beta CDR3 regions. The HTBI set primed first-round TCR CDR3 RT-PCR. TCRdb fed the multiplex PCR reads into MiXCR, producing one record per CDR3 protein. This table holds 600,000 to 800,000 distinct CDR3 sequences, roughly a third found once. The sample taken for sequencing was blood. These receptors were taken from a woman aged 40 to 49 with Graves' hyperthyroidism.

The gene calls are TRBV7-9 and TRBJ2-7; possible D gene TRBD2, 7 bases. Per germline, CDR1 SEHNR and CDR2 FQNEAQ (reference sequence). This CDR3 spans 13 amino acids. V was shortened by 8 bases and J by 5 bases, with 16 bases between the two germline ends. The CDR3 nucleotides are TGTGCCAGCCGCCTCTGGGGGGGCGACGAGCAGTACTTC. This gives the protein CASRLWGGDEQYF.

This clonotype has ten or more counts. The CDR3 DNA reads as TGTGCCAGCAGCCAGCTAGGAGCGGTTATGCCCTACGAGCAGTACTTC. Translated: CASSQLGAVMPYEQYF. The chain couples TRBV4-2 to TRBJ2-7; D may be TRBD2 (5 bases). CDR1 and CDR2 (germline): LGHNA, YNFKEQ. V lost 3 bases, J lost 2 bases, and 17 bases lay in between. CDR3 length: 16 residues.

This chain connects TRBV25-1 to TRBJ1-6; D unclear. Trimming took off 5 bases at V and 4 bases at J, with 18 bases between the two ends. Germline values: CDR1 MGHDK, CDR2 SYGVNS. This CDR3 has 17 residues. CDR3 loop: CASSYSARLFYNSPLHF. DNA of the CDR3: TGTGCCAGCAGTTACTCAGCTCGGCTATTTTATAATTCACCCCTCCACTTT.

Worth noting for this clonotype: A much larger clone lies a single base off, so this may be a read error. The J gene is TRBJ1-1, the V gene TRBV7-2; D possibly corresponds to TRBD1 (5 bases). The CDR3 contains 13 residues. The V end was cut by 3 bases, the J end by 11 bases, with 16 bases between. In germline, CDR1 is SGHTA, CDR2 FQGNSA. CDR3 coding DNA: TGTGCCAGCAGCTTCCCAGGGATTGGAGATGCTTTCTTT. This codes for CASSFPGIGDAFF.

In this sample, this clonotype turned up many times. Here the CDR3 DNA reads TGTGCCAGCAGCCGAGAGACTGAAGCTTTCTTT. Its protein is CASSRETEAFF. The chain has TRBV2 and TRBJ1-1; no firm D call. Germline CDR1 SNHLY, CDR2 FYNNEI. The length of the CDR3 is 11 residues. Trimming stripped 6 bases from V and 5 bases from J, with 7 bases between. The complete variable domain, with remaining parts taken from reference TRBV2 and TRBJ1-1, reads EPEVTQTPSHQVTQMGQEVILRCVPISNHLYFYWYRQILGQKVEFLVSFYNNEISEKSEIFDDQFSVERPDGSNFTLKIRSTKLEDSAMYFCASSRETEAFFGQGTRLTVV.

This clonotype has more than one count but fewer than ten. V gene TRBV4-1 combines with J gene TRBJ1-1; TRBD1 is a possible D gene (5 bases). Germline loops: CDR1 MGHRA, CDR2 YSYEKL. This CDR3 comprises 13 residues. The V and J ends lost 0 bases and 7 bases respectively, with 9 bases between them. DNA of the CDR3: TGCGCCAGCAGCCAAGATCAAAGGGGTGAAGCTTTCTTT. Encoded protein: CASSQDQRGEAFF.

This clonotype was recorded a few times. This chain links TRBV24-1 with TRBJ1-1; D call uncertain. Trimming took 3 bases from V and 2 from J, leaving 3 bases between them. Germline CDR1 reads KGHDR; CDR2 reads SFDVKD. The CDR3 loop spans 12 amino acids. CDR3 amino acids: CATSDINTEAFF. CDR3 nucleotide sequence: TGTGCCACCAGTGATATCAACACTGAAGCTTTCTTT.

This clonotype was observed a handful of times. At one boundary the junction diverges from the germline segment, which might be a read error. The chain links TRBV11-3 to TRBJ1-2, with TRBD1 matching 9 bases. This CDR3 contains 15 residues. Germline V CDR1 and CDR2: SGHNT, YENEEA. The CDR3 is CASSHQTGGRDGYTF. DNA of the CDR3: TGCGCCAGCAGCCATCAAACAGGGGGCCGGGATGGCTACACCTTC. The full variable domain, completed using reference TRBV11-3 and TRBJ1-2, is EAGVVQSPRYKIIEKKQPVAFWCNPISGHNTLYWYLQNLGQGPELLIRYENEEAVDDSQLPKDRFSAERLKGVDSTLKIQPAELGDSAVYLCASSHQTGGRDGYTFGSGTRLTVV.

This sequence joins TRBV7-8 and TRBJ2-5; 13 positions match TRBD2. Germline CDR1 reads SGHVS; CDR2 reads FQNEAQ. Germline trimming cut 5 bases from V and 7 bases from J; bases unmatched to any gene: 7. The CDR3 is 15 residues long. The CDR3 bases are TGTGCCAGCAGCCCGGAGAGACTAGCGGGAGGGACCCAGTACTTC. The encoded protein is CASSPERLAGGTQYF. The whole variable domain, remainder taken from reference TRBV7-8 and TRBJ2-5, is GAGVSQSPRYKVAKRGQDVALRCDPISGHVSLFWYQQALGQGPEFLTYFQNEAQLDKSGLPSDRFFAERPEGSVSTLKIQRTQQEDSAVYLCASSPERLAGGTQYFGPGTRLLVL.

V is TRBV15 and J is TRBJ1-4; D is uncertain. V lost 2 bases and J lost 7, with 17 bases in between. The CDR3 totals 16 residues. The germline CDR1 and CDR2 sequences are LNHNV and YYDKDF (reference sequence). The CDR3 DNA reads as TGTGCCACCAGCAGAAAAACGGCGAGGGTGGGTGAAAAACTGTTTTTT. This translates into CATSRKTARVGEKLFF.

Many counts were recorded for this clonotype. The CDR3 DNA is TGTGCCAGCAGCTCGAGTACTTCCTATGGCTACACCTTC. This sequence encodes CASSSSTSYGYTF. The chain recombines TRBV7-2 with TRBJ1-2; the D is unclear. CDR1 is SGHTA and CDR2 is FQGNSA in the germline V gene. V was clipped by 4 bases and J by 4 bases, with 10 bases between them. This CDR3 is 13 amino acids long.

The chain employs TRBV7-2 and TRBJ2-3; D uncertain. Trimming took off 3 bases at V and 6 bases at J, with 1 base between the two ends. CDR3 length equals 10 residues. Germline V gene sequence: CDR1 SGHTA, CDR2 FQGNSA. The CDR3 spells CASSFDTQYF. DNA of the CDR3: TGTGCCAGCAGCTTCGATACGCAGTATTTT.

As regards this clonotype: One base away lies a much larger clone, so this may be a sequencing read error. V is TRBV2 and J is TRBJ1-2; D might be TRBD1 (6 bases). The CDR3 sequence is 11 residues long. The V end lost 9 bases, the J end lost 7 bases, and 12 bases lay between the germline ends. Per germline, CDR1 SNHLY and CDR2 FYNNEI. The DNA for the CDR3 is TGTGCCAGTCCGGAGGGGGGTGGCTACACCTTC. Its protein product is CASPEGGGYTF.